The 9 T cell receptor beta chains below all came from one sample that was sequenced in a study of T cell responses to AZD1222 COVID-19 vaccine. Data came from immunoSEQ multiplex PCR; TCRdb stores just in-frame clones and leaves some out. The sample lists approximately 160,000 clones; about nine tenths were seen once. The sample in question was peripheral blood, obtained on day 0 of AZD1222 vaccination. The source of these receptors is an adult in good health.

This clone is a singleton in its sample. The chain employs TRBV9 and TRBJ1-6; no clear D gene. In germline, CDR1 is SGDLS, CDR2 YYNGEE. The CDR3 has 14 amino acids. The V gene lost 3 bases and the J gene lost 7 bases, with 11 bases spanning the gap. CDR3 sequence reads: CASSAGRRNSPLHF. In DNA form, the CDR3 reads TGTGCCAGCAGCGCCGGACGGCGGAATTCACCCCTCCACTTT.

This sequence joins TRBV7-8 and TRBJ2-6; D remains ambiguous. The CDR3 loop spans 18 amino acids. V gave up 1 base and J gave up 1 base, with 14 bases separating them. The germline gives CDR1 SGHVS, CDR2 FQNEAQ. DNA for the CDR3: TGTGCCAGCAGCTTAGTGGGCCTGGATTTGTCTGGGGCCAACGTCCTGACTTTC. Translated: CASSLVGLDLSGANVLTF.

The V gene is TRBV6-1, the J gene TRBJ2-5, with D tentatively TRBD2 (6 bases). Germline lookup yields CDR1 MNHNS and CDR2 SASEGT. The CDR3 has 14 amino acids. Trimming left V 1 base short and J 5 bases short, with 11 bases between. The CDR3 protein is CASSEGGVAETQYF. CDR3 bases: TGTGCCAGCAGTGAAGGCGGGGTTGCGGAGACCCAGTACTTC.

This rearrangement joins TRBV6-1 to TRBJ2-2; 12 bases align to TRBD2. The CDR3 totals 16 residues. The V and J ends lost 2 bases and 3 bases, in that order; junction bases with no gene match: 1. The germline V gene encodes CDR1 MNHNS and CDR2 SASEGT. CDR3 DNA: TGTGCCAGCAGTGAACTAGCGGGGGGGCACACCGGGGAGCTGTTTTTT. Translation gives CASSELAGGHTGELFF.

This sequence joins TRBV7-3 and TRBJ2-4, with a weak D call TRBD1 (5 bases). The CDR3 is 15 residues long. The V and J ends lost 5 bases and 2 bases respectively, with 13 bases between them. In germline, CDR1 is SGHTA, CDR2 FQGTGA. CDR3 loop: CASSPGASTKNIQYF. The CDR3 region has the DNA TGTGCCAGCAGCCCTGGGGCTAGTACCAAAAACATTCAGTACTTC.

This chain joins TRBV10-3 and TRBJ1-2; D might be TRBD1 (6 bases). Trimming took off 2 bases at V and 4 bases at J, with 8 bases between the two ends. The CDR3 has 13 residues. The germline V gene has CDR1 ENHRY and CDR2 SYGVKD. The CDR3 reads CAISEGDTYGYTF. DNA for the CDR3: TGTGCCATCAGTGAGGGGGACACCTATGGCTACACCTTC.

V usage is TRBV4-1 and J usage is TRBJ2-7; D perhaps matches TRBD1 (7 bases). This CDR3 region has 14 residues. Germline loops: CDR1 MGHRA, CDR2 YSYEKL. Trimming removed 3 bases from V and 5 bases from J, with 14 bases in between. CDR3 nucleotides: TGCGCCAGCAGCCATACAGGGGAGGTCAACGAGCAGTACTTC. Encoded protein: CASSHTGEVNEQYF.

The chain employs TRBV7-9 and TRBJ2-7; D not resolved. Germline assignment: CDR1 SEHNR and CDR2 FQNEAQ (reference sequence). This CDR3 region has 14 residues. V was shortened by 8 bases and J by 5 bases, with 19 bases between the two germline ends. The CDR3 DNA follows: TGTGCCAGCCTCAGAGGCTTCGGGTTCGACGAGCAGTACTTC. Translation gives CASLRGFGFDEQYF.

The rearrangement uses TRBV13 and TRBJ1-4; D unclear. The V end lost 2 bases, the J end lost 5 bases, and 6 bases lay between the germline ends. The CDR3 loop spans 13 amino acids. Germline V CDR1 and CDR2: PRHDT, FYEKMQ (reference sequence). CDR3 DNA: TGTGCCAGCAGCTTACGACGGAATGAAAAACTGTTTTTT. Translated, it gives CASSLRRNEKLFF.